These T cell receptor beta chains were read from a single sample in a study of blood T cell repertoires in COVID-19. Measured with immunoSEQ multiplex PCR; TCRdb has only the in-frame clones, and not every one. The table shows about 210,000 clones, with about 91% occurring only once. The sample taken for sequencing was peripheral blood. The receptors shown here come from a woman aged 40 to 50 with acute or convalescent COVID-19. The CDR3 runs from the conserved cysteine through the conserved F or W. Each record gives: J gene, D gene, clone size, V gene, CDR3 protein, CDR3 DNA. The D gene is left open where the match is weak. Rows give clone size only sometimes, using once, few, many, or a class for an expanded clone.

>TRBJ1-3|NA|NA|TRBV5-4
CASSPEGGAGNTIYF
TGTGCCAGCAGCCCGGAAGGGGGGGCTGGGAACACCATATATTTT
>TRBJ2-2|NA|NA|TRBV9
CASTGNTGELFF
TGTGCCAGCACAGGGAACACCGGGGAGCTGTTTTTT
>TRBJ1-6|NA|NA|TRBV19
CASSFRGGAYNSPLHF
TGTGCCAGTAGTTTTCGAGGGGGAGCCTATAATTCACCCCTCCACTTT
>TRBJ2-2|TRBD2|NA|TRBV6-2/TRBV6-3
CASSAPGLAGAIGELFF
TGTGCCAGCAGTGCTCCGGGACTAGCGGGGGCTATCGGGGAGCTGTTTTTT
>TRBJ1-4|TRBD1|NA|TRBV5-6
CASRGVDRGNEKLFF
TGTGCCAGCAGGGGAGTGGACAGGGGTAATGAAAAACTGTTTTTT
>TRBJ2-2|NA|NA|TRBV15
CATSRAVGGYTGELFF
TGTGCCACCAGCAGGGCCGTTGGGGGCTACACCGGGGAGCTGTTTTTT
>TRBJ2-1|NA|NA|TRBV14
CASSQRPGRGSYNEQFF
TGTGCCAGCAGCCAAAGGCCCGGCCGGGGTTCCTACAATGAGCAGTTCTTC
>TRBJ1-1|NA|once|TRBV21-1
CASSAPFERSTEAFF
TGTGCCAGCAGCGCCCCCTTTGAGAGGAGCACTGAAGCTTTCTTT
>TRBJ1-2|TRBD1|NA|TRBV29-1
CSVAQGAGGYTF
TGCAGCGTCGCACAGGGGGCAGGAGGCTACACCTTC
>TRBJ1-1|TRBD1|NA|TRBV5-1
CASSFGITGGAGTEAFF
TGCGCCAGCAGCTTCGGTATTACAGGGGGCGCGGGCACTGAAGCTTTCTTT
>TRBJ2-5|TRBD1|once|TRBV29-1
CSVGTGTGGFGETQYF
TGCAGCGTAGGAACCGGGACAGGGGGCTTTGGGGAGACCCAGTACTTC
>TRBJ2-1|TRBD1|once|TRBV6-6
CASSYAYRGGDEQFF
TGTGCCAGCAGCTACGCCTACAGGGGCGGCGATGAGCAGTTCTTC
>TRBJ1-1|NA|NA|TRBV6-5
CASSYSVTRMNTEAFF
TGTGCCAGCAGTTACTCGGTCACCAGAATGAACACTGAAGCTTTCTTT
>TRBJ2-1|TRBD2|NA|TRBV6-5
CASNSRGGSYNEQFF
TGTGCCAGCAACTCACGGGGGGGGTCCTACAATGAGCAGTTCTTC
>TRBJ1-1|NA|NA|TRBV6-6
CASSARSMNTEAFF
TGTGCCAGCAGCGCTAGGAGCATGAACACTGAAGCTTTCTTT
>TRBJ2-1|TRBD1|NA|TRBV19
CASSYRDRGRGLYNEQFF
TGTGCCAGTAGTTACCGGGACAGGGGGCGCGGGCTTTACAATGAGCAGTTCTTC
>TRBJ1-1|TRBD1|NA|TRBV6-5
CASRTGGLAFF
TGTGCCAGCAGAACAGGGGGCTTAGCTTTCTTT
>TRBJ1-2|TRBD1|few|TRBV14
CASSQGRQGKGYGYTF
TGTGCCAGCAGCCAAGGCCGACAGGGGAAGGGTTACGGCTACACCTTC
>TRBJ1-2|NA|NA|TRBV11-2
CASSLGGRVGYTF
TGTGCCAGCAGCTTAGGTGGCAGGGTCGGCTACACCTTC
>TRBJ1-2|NA|NA|TRBV12-3/TRBV12-4
CASSLPGGDGYTF
TGTGCCAGCAGTTTACCGGGAGGGGATGGCTACACCTTC
>TRBJ1-5|NA|few|TRBV12-5
CASGFDPSDSNNQPQHF
TGTGCTAGTGGTTTCGACCCTTCCGACAGCAACAATCAGCCCCAGCATTTT
>TRBJ2-2|TRBD1|NA|TRBV3-1/TRBV3-2
CASSPLYRGAGELFF
TGTGCCAGCAGCCCTCTCTACAGGGGTGCCGGGGAGCTGTTTTTT
>TRBJ2-1|TRBD2|NA|TRBV29-1
CSVEDQTSGGGYNEQFF
TGCAGCGTTGAAGATCAGACTAGCGGGGGTGGGTACAATGAGCAGTTCTTC
>TRBJ1-2|TRBD1|NA|TRBV7-9
CASSTGAANYGYTF
TGTGCCAGCAGCACAGGGGCCGCTAACTATGGCTACACCTTC